This T cell receptor (beta chain) was captured in a study of OX40 agonist ivuxolimab in advanced cancers. Overall study: Patients were given ivuxolimab, an antibody that agonizes OX40 (CD134). Study findings and constraints: Partly responding patients at 0.1-3.0 mg/kg showed some of the smallest clonal expansion. Compared with CD4+, CD8+ T cells on average had more expanded clones. Certain nonresponding patients likewise had low normalized T-cell clonal expansion.

Germline V gene sequence: CDR1 SEHNR, CDR2 FQNEAQ (reference sequence). V was trimmed by 1 base and J by 4 bases, leaving 14 bases between them. This CDR3 has 17 amino acids. The table came from immunoSEQ multiplex PCR; TCRdb's copy has only in-frame clones and leaves some out. Among 25,000 to 35,000 clones listed, about 82% were seen once. As concerns this clone: Antigen unknown.

This receptor was obtained from an adult with an advanced solid tumor such as melanoma, head and neck, liver or kidney cancer. V usage is TRBV7-9 and J usage is TRBJ1-6, with a weak D call TRBD1 (5 bases). The material was CD4+ or CD8+ T cells sorted from blood, obtained in a trial of the OX40 agonist ivuxolimab. The CDR3 DNA is TGTGCCAGCAGCTTAGTAACTACCGGGACTTATAATTCACCCCTCCACTTT. Its protein product is CASSLVTTGTYNSPLHF.